The 22 T cell receptor beta chains in this list originate from one sample, sequenced in a study of identical twins. TCRdb reprocessed the 5' RACE reads with MiXCR, giving one entry per CDR3 protein. Seen here are about 340,000 distinct CDR3 sequences, over 9% observed once, and the top ten hold 7.2%. This sample was shared with a second study, whose subject was yellow fever vaccine responses in identical twins.

The sequenced sample consisted of CD8+ T cells sorted from blood. All receptors derive from a woman aged 18-35 years in good health.

The chain recombines TRBV11-2 with TRBJ2-7; D unclear. Trimming cost V 3 bases and J 4 bases, with 13 bases left between them. In germline, CDR1 is SGHAT, CDR2 FQNNGV. The CDR3 consists of 14 residues. This CDR3 reads CASSLGLEGYEQYF. In nucleotides, the CDR3 is TGTGCCAGCAGCTTGGGGTTGGAAGGTTACGAGCAGTACTTC.

This clonotype was seen a single time. The gene calls are TRBV2 and TRBJ2-1; possibly TRBD1 for D (6 bases). The V gene's germline CDR1 is SNHLY and CDR2 FYNNEI. The CDR3 contains 14 residues. Trimming pared 6 bases from V and 4 bases from J, leaving 13 bases between. CDR3 region: CASRKTGGYNEQFF. CDR3 in DNA: TGTGCCAGCAGGAAGACAGGAGGATACAATGAGCAGTTCTTC. The whole variable domain, filled in from reference TRBV2 and TRBJ2-1, reads EPEVTQTPSHQVTQMGQEVILRCVPISNHLYFYWYRQILGQKVEFLVSFYNNEISEKSEIFDDQFSVERPDGSNFTLKIRSTKLEDSAMYFCASRKTGGYNEQFFGPGTRLTVL.

The gene calls are TRBV2 and TRBJ2-3; tentatively, D is TRBD1 or TRBD2 (6 bases each). V was cut by 4 bases and J by 14 bases, with 19 bases left in between. The germline V gene encodes CDR1 SNHLY and CDR2 FYNNEI. The CDR3 is 13 residues long. The CDR3 DNA reads TGTGCCAGCAGTGGTGCGTGGGGGGCATGGGCGTATTTT. As protein: CASSGAWGAWAYF.

There are a few counts of this clonotype. The chain recombines TRBV19 with TRBJ1-5; tentatively, D is TRBD1 (5 bases). Trimming cost V 3 bases and J 2 bases, with 5 bases left between them. The CDR3 is made up of 13 amino acids. From germline, CDR1 is LNHDA and CDR2 SQIVND (reference sequence). The CDR3 region is CASSMGRNQPQHF. CDR3 DNA: TGTGCCAGTAGTATGGGACGCAATCAGCCCCAGCATTTT.

This clonotype was seen only a few times. The chain combines TRBV20-1 with TRBJ2-7; 8 bases fit TRBD2. CDR3 length: 15 amino acids. V lost 3 bases and J lost 7; bases outside the gene matches: 14. The germline CDR1 and CDR2 sequences are DFQATT and SNEGSKA (reference sequence). The CDR3 is CSARGAGGPWGEQYV. As DNA, the CDR3 is TGCAGTGCTAGGGGGGCGGGGGGCCCCTGGGGAGAGCAGTACGTC.

CDR3 DNA: TGTGCCAGCAGCTTAGGGTCCCAATTTTCCTACGAGCAGTACGTC. Translated, it gives CASSLGSQFSYEQYV. The chain recombines TRBV7-8 with TRBJ2-7; D gene ambiguous. Germline CDR1 SGHVS, CDR2 FQNEAQ. V was pared by 1 base and J by 1 base, with 11 bases between. The CDR3 loop spans 15 amino acids.

This clonotype was detected a few times. This chain joins TRBV5-1 and TRBJ2-5; D is unresolved. The CDR3 totals 14 residues. V was trimmed by 4 bases and J by 5 bases, leaving 15 bases between them. Germline V gene lookup returns CDR1 SGHRS and CDR2 YFSETQ. The CDR3 region is CASSRLESVETQYF. The CDR3 nucleotides read TGCGCCAGCAGCCGCCTAGAGTCAGTGGAGACCCAGTACTTC.

The CDR3 reads CASSYGAGGTGELFF. DNA of the CDR3: TGTGCCAGCAGTTACGGGGCGGGGGGCACCGGGGAGCTGTTTTTT. This chain links TRBV6-5 with TRBJ2-2; the match to TRBD2 covers 8 bases. V lost 2 bases and J lost 4; bases outside the gene matches: 3. CDR1 is MNHEY and CDR2 is SVGAGI in the germline V gene. The CDR3 loop spans 15 amino acids.

This clonotype was counted only a few times. The chain uses TRBV2 and TRBJ2-7; D gene ambiguous. The germline gives CDR1 SNHLY, CDR2 FYNNEI. Trimming cost V 4 bases and J 0 bases, with 13 bases left between them. This CDR3 spans 15 amino acids. The CDR3 sequence: CASSAPGFSSYEQYV. Here the CDR3 DNA reads TGTGCCAGCAGTGCACCCGGGTTTAGCTCCTACGAGCAGTACGTC.

The CDR3 sequence is CASIPWASGDLSYEQYV. Written as DNA, the CDR3 is TGCGCCAGCATTCCATGGGCCTCTGGGGACCTTTCCTACGAGCAGTACGTC. The gene calls are TRBV23-1 and TRBJ2-7, with D possibly called TRBD1 or TRBD2 (5 bases each). TRBV23-1 is reported as an ORF; its role is uncertain. V shed 7 bases and J shed 1 base, with 23 bases lying between them. The CDR3 has 17 amino acids.

This clonotype was counted between two and nine times. The chain links TRBV6-5 to TRBJ2-2; weak D call: TRBD2 (6 bases). V shed 4 bases and J shed 7 bases, with 22 bases lying between them. The germline CDR1 and CDR2 sequences are MNHEY and SVGAGI. CDR3 size: 17 residues. As DNA, the CDR3 is TGTGCCAGCAGTTTCACCCGATCCCGCGGGATTATCGGGGAGCTGTTTTTT. As protein: CASSFTRSRGIIGELFF.

Only a few counts were recorded for this clonotype. This chain uses TRBV20-1 with TRBJ2-5; perhaps TRBD1 as D (5 bases). This CDR3 has 15 residues. The germline V gene encodes CDR1 DFQATT and CDR2 SNEGSKA (reference sequence). The V end was cut by 0 bases, the J end by 5 bases, with 16 bases between. Here the CDR3 DNA reads TGCAGTGCTAGAGATCTGGGGCAGGGTGGTGAGACCCAGTACTTC. As protein: CSARDLGQGGETQYF.

For the CDR3, the DNA is TGTGCCAGCAGCTTAGGCGCTTGGGACAGCAACACTGAAGCTTTCTTT. Translation gives CASSLGAWDSNTEAFF. V usage is TRBV7-2 and J usage is TRBJ1-1, with TRBD1 identical over 7 bases. The germline CDR1 and CDR2 sequences are SGHTA and FQGNSA. The CDR3 has 16 amino acids. J gave up 2 bases and V 1 base, and 7 bases lay outside the gene matches. The complete variable domain, with remaining parts taken from reference TRBV7-2 and TRBJ1-1, reads GAGVSQSPSNKVTEKGKDVELRCDPISGHTALYWYRQSLGQGLEFLIYFQGNSAPDKSGLPSDRFSAERTGGSVSTLTIQRTQQEDSAVYLCASSLGAWDSNTEAFFGQGTRLTVV.

This clonotype was observed at least ten times. CDR3 DNA: TGCAGCGTTGCCCAGGGGCCGGACTCAACCGGGGAGCTGTTTTTT. Translation: CSVAQGPDSTGELFF. The chain carries TRBV29-1 and TRBJ2-2; maybe TRBD1 (6 bases). This CDR3 region has 15 residues. The germline V gene has CDR1 SQVTM and CDR2 ANQGSEA. Trimming stripped 4 bases from V and 5 bases from J, with 17 bases between.

This clonotype was seen only a few times. The chain couples TRBV2 to TRBJ2-1; D perhaps matches TRBD1 (6 bases). This CDR3 is 14 amino acids long. Deletions cut 6 bases from V and 2 bases from J, with 11 bases between. Germline V lookup: CDR1 SNHLY, CDR2 FYNNEI. This CDR3 is CASSTDSAYNEQFF. For the CDR3, the DNA is TGTGCCAGCAGCACGGACAGCGCCTACAATGAGCAGTTCTTC.

This clonotype was recorded a few times. This chain joins TRBV12-3 or TRBV12-4 and TRBJ2-2; 8 bases agree with TRBD2. CDR3 length: 17 amino acids. V dropped 5 bases and J dropped 2; count of bases not matched to a gene: 10. CDR3 nucleotide sequence: TGTGCCAGCAGTCACGGGGGGGGCAGAGAAAACACCGGGGAGCTGTTTTTT. It encodes CASSHGGGRENTGELFF.

The chain has TRBV6-2 or TRBV6-3 and TRBJ2-4; 10 nucleotides agree with TRBD1. The length of the CDR3 is 16 residues. Germline CDR1 MNHEY, CDR2 SVGEGT. Trimming took 5 bases from V and 1 from J; bases not matched to a gene: 5. The CDR3 protein is CASSPDRGPAKNIQYF. The CDR3 region has the DNA TGTGCCAGCAGTCCCGACAGGGGGCCGGCCAAAAACATTCAGTACTTC.

The chain has TRBV12-3 or TRBV12-4 and TRBJ1-2, with a possible D match to TRBD1 (6 bases). V gave up 5 bases and J gave up 4 bases, with 14 bases separating them. The CDR3 sequence is 14 residues long. This CDR3 reads CASSETGHGYGYTF. DNA of the CDR3: TGTGCCAGCAGTGAGACAGGCCACGGCTATGGCTACACCTTC.

The chain carries TRBV9 and TRBJ1-1; D is uncertain. Germline V CDR1 and CDR2: SGDLS, YYNGEE. The CDR3 contains 14 residues. V lost 0 bases and J 4 bases, leaving 10 bases between the germline ends. The CDR3 bases are TGTGCCAGCAGCGTAGACGGCCGGGGCACTGAAGCTTTCTTT. Protein product: CASSVDGRGTEAFF. Supplemented by reference TRBV9 and TRBJ1-1, the full variable domain reads DSGVTQTPKHLITATGQRVTLRCSPRSGDLSVYWYQQSLDQGLQFLIQYYNGEERAKGNILERFSAQQFPDLHSELNLSSLELGDSALYFCASSVDGRGTEAFFGQGTRLTVV.

This clonotype came up many times. J is TRBJ2-5 and V is TRBV12-3 or TRBV12-4; D gene uncertain. This CDR3 contains 13 residues. The ends were cut back, 4 bases at V and 6 bases at J, with 12 bases in the middle. The CDR3 here is CASSSNSLQTQYF. The DNA for the CDR3 is TGTGCCAGCAGTTCGAATAGTTTGCAGACCCAGTACTTC.

This clonotype has at least ten counts. The chain combines TRBV20-1 with TRBJ2-1; TRBD2 agrees at 8 bases. The junction had 14 bases not matched to a gene; V was cut back by 3 bases and J by 10 bases. Germline V gives CDR1 DFQATT, CDR2 SNEGSKA (reference sequence). The CDR3 extends over 15 amino acids. The CDR3 sequence is CSARLTGRAEREQFF. CDR3 in DNA: TGCAGTGCTAGGCTTACCGGGAGGGCCGAAAGAGAGCAGTTCTTC.

This clonotype was seen a few times. The chain combines TRBV6-5 with TRBJ2-1, with D possibly being TRBD1 or TRBD2 (6 bases each). This CDR3 comprises 16 residues. Trimming removed 0 bases from V and 5 bases from J, with 14 bases in between. Germline assignment: CDR1 MNHEY and CDR2 SVGAGI. CDR3 sequence: CASSYSTRGGNNEQFF. In DNA form, the CDR3 reads TGTGCCAGCAGTTACTCGACTAGAGGGGGTAACAATGAGCAGTTCTTC.